One and the same sample provided the 9 T cell receptor beta chains below, sequenced in a study of cytomegalovirus exposure and HLA in healthy donors (dated by TCRdb to the late 2010s). Libraries were constructed by the immunoSEQ multiplex PCR assay. The multiplex PCR relied on a mix of 60 forward primers for TCR Vbeta segments and 13 reverse primers for TCR Jbeta segments. TCRdb holds this immuneACCESS table with in-frame rearrangements only. Some clones are missing; in checked studies, unresolved V genes explain under half, and the rest has no known cause. Counted in this sample were over 100,000 clones; around 57% of them appeared once. The top ten constitute about 4.9% of the sample. Sequencing input: PBMCs. Receptors originate from a human donor in good health.

The V and J genes are TRBV7-8 and TRBJ2-7; D perhaps matches TRBD1 (6 bases). Deletions cut 5 bases from V and 2 bases from J, with 19 bases between. The CDR3 consists of 16 residues. Germline CDR1 SGHVS, CDR2 FQNEAQ. CDR3 residues: CASSPQGWVITYEQYF. CDR3 nucleotide sequence: TGTGCCAGCAGCCCTCAGGGGTGGGTGATAACCTACGAGCAGTACTTC.

This chain joins TRBV6-6 and TRBJ2-7; D is possibly TRBD1 (5 bases). This CDR3 has 15 amino acids. Germline V lookup: CDR1 MNHNY, CDR2 SVGAGI (reference sequence). Trimming removed 1 base from V and 4 bases from J, with 14 bases in between. The CDR3 here is CASSYLGHARYEQYF. In DNA, the CDR3 is TGTGCCAGCAGTTACTTAGGACACGCGAGATACGAGCAGTACTTC.

This chain connects TRBV29-1 to TRBJ2-7; 10 positions match TRBD1. V was clipped by 8 bases and J by 5 bases; unmatched bases: 9. The CDR3 is made up of 13 amino acids. Germline lookup yields CDR1 SQVTM and CDR2 ANQGSEA. The CDR3 here is CSIGQGGDHEQYF. CDR3 nucleotides: TGCAGCATCGGACAGGGGGGCGACCACGAGCAGTACTTC.

This clone came up a few times. J is TRBJ1-1 and V is TRBV5-1; perhaps TRBD1 as D (5 bases). Per the germline V gene, CDR1 is SGHRS and CDR2 is YFSETQ. This CDR3 comprises 15 residues. Trimming cost V 4 bases and J 4 bases, with 17 bases left between them. This CDR3 reads CASSVSSGGGTEAFF. The CDR3 DNA reads as TGCGCCAGCAGCGTATCCTCTGGGGGGGGCACTGAAGCTTTCTTT.

The V call is TRBV7-8, the J call TRBJ2-7; TRBD1 matches at 7 bases. The V gene's germline CDR1 is SGHVS and CDR2 FQNEAQ. J was trimmed by 1 base and V by 7 bases; bases with no gene match: 4. The CDR3 extends over 13 amino acids. CDR3 region: CASNRQGSYEQYF. CDR3 coding DNA: TGTGCCAGCAACCGACAGGGATCCTACGAGCAGTACTTC.

The chain links TRBV28 to TRBJ2-3; the D gene is possibly TRBD1 (7 bases). Trimming stripped 2 bases from V and 3 bases from J, with 15 bases between. The CDR3 sequence is 16 residues long. Germline V gene lookup returns CDR1 MDHEN and CDR2 SYDVKM. CDR3 nucleotides: TGTGCCAGCAGTTTAGGGGGCAGGGGGAGGACAGATACGCAGTATTTT. It codes for CASSLGGRGRTDTQYF.

The chain carries TRBV9 and TRBJ1-4; D may be TRBD1 (5 bases). The CDR3 consists of 16 residues. Germline V gene sequence: CDR1 SGDLS, CDR2 YYNGEE. Between the trimmed V and J ends, which lost 0 bases and 8 bases, there was a span of 17 bases. CDR3 in amino acids: CASSVAAGTINEKLFF. In DNA form, the CDR3 reads TGTGCCAGCAGCGTAGCGGCCGGGACTATAAACGAAAAACTGTTTTTT.

This chain connects TRBV10-2 to TRBJ1-2; D is ambiguous. Trimming cost V 1 base and J 4 bases, with 7 bases left between them. Germline assignment: CDR1 WSHSY and CDR2 SAAADI. This CDR3 spans 13 amino acids. The CDR3 region has the DNA TGCGCCAGCAGTGAGTTTACAGCCTATGGCTACACCTTC. This gives the protein CASSEFTAYGYTF.

The chain links TRBV7-9 to TRBJ1-4, with 10 positions matching TRBD1. The CDR3 runs 17 residues. Germline-derived CDR1 and CDR2 are SEHNR and FQNEAQ (reference sequence). The V segment lost 5 bases and the J segment 0 bases; nucleotides outside the gene matches: 6. The CDR3 reads CASSPGQGGTTNEKLFF. DNA for the CDR3: TGTGCCAGCAGCCCAGGACAGGGGGGCACAACTAATGAAAAACTGTTTTTT. Variable domain in full (rest from reference TRBV7-9 and TRBJ1-4): DTGVSQNPRHKITKRGQNVTFRCDPISEHNRLYWYRQTLGQGPEFLTYFQNEAQLEKSRLLSDRFSAERPKGSFSTLEIQRTEQGDSAMYLCASSPGQGGTTNEKLFFGSGTQLSVL.